This T cell receptor beta chain is from a study of identical twins. This clonotype was found many times. The antigen is not known. Trimming left V 5 bases short and J 2 bases short, with 19 bases between. The CDR3 totals 16 residues. The V gene's germline CDR1 is SGHTA and CDR2 FQGNSA. Study conclusions and caveats: Beta clonotypes that were abundant in cord blood contained fewer insertions, a pattern absent from memory repertoires.

Healthy Caucasians were all of the donors. MiXCR, applied by TCRdb to the 5' RACE reads, yields one record per CDR3 protein. The sample carries 650,000 to 800,000 distinct CDR3 sequences, 8.6% recorded once. This same sample was also part of a study on yellow fever vaccine responses in identical twins.

Sequenced material: PBMCs. The chain carries TRBV7-2 and TRBJ2-7; D perhaps matches TRBD1 (5 bases). The receptor was isolated from a woman between 18 and 29 years old in good health. As DNA, the CDR3 is TGTGCCAGCAGCCAACGATTCGGGCAGGGAACCTACGAGCAGTACTTC. It yields the protein CASSQRFGQGTYEQYF.